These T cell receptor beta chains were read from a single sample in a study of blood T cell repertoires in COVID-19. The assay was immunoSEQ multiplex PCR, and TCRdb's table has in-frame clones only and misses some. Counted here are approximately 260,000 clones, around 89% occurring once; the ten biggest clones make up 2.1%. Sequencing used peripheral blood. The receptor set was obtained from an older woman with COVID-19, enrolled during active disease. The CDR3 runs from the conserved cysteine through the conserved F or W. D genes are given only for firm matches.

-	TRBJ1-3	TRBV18	TGTGCCAGCTCACCACCCTCCGGCGGCGGGTCTGGAAACACCATATATTTT	CASSPPSGGGSGNTIYF
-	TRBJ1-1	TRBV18	TGTGCCAGCTCACCCCCGGGAGGACACATGAACACTGAAGCTTTCTTT	CASSPPGGHMNTEAFF
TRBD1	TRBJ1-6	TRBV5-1	TGCGCCAGCAGCCTACGGGACAGGGGGAATTCACCCCTCCACTTT	CASSLRDRGNSPLHF
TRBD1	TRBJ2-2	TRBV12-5	TGTGCTAGTGGTTTGGCGACAGGGCGCACCGGGGAGCTGTTTTTT	CASGLATGRTGELFF
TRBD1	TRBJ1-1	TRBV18	TGTGCCAGCTCCTATGGACAGGGCGACACTGAAGCTTTCTTT	CASSYGQGDTEAFF
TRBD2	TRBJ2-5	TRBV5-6	TGTGCCAGCAGCTTGGGCGGGGGAAAGACCCAGTACTTC	CASSLGGGKTQYF
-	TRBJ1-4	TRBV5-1	TGCGCCAGCAGCCTCCCGTCTGGTGCAGCAACTAATGAAAAACTGTTTTTT	CASSLPSGAATNEKLFF
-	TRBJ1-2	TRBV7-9	TGTGCCAGCAGCCCGGACAGAAACTATGGCTACACCTTC	CASSPDRNYGYTF
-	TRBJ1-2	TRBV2	TGTGCCAGCTCGGGACATCTCTATGGCTACACCTTC	CASSGHLYGYTF
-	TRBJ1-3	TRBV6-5	TGTGCCAGCACTGCGGAGTCGGGGGCTGGAAACACCATATATTTT	CASTAESGAGNTIYF
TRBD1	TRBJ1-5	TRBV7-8	TGTGCCAGCAGCTTATCTTGGACAGGGGGCTCTAGCAATCAGCCCCAGCATTTT	CASSLSWTGGSSNQPQHF